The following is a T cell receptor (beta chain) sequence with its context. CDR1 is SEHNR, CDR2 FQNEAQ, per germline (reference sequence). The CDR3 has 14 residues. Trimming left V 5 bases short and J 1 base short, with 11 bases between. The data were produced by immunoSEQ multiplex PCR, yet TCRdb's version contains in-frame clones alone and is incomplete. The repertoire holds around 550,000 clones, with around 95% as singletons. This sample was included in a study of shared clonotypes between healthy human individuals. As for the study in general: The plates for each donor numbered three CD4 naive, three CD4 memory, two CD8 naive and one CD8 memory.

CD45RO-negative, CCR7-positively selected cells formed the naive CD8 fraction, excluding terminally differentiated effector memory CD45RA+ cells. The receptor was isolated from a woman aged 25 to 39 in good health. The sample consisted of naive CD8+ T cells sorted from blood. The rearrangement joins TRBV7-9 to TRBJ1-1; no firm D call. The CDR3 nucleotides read TGTGCCAGCAGCCCACAAGCGGAGAACACTGAAGCTTTCTTT. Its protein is CASSPQAENTEAFF.